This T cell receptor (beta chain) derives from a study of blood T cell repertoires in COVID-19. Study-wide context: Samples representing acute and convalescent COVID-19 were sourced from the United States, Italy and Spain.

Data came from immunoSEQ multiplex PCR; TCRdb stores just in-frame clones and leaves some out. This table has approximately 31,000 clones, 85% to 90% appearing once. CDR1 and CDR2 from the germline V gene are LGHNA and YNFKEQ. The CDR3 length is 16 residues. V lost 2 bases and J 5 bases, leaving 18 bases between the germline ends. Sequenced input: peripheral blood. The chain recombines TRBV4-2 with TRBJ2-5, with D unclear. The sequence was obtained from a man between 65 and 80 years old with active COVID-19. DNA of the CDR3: TGTGCCAGCAGCCAATCGAGCTCAGGTACCCGCGAGACCCAGTACTTC. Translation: CASSQSSSGTRETQYF.